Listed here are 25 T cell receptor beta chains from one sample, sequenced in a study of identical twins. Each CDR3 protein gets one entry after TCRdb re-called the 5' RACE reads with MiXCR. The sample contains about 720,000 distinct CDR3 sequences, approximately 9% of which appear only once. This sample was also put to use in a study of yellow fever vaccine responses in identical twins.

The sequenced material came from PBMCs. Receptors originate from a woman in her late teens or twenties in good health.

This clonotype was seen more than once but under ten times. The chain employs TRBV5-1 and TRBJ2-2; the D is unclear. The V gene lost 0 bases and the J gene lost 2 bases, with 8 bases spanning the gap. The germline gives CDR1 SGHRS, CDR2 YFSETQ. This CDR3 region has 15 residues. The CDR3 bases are TGCGCCAGCAGCTTGGACACAGCTAACACCGGGGAGCTGTTTTTT. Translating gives CASSLDTANTGELFF.

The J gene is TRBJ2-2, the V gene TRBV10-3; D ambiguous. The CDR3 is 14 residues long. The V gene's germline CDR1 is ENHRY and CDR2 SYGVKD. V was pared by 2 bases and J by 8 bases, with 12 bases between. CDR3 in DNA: TGTGCCATCAGTGAGAGACATCTCGGGGGGGAGCTGTTTTTT. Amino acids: CAISERHLGGELFF.

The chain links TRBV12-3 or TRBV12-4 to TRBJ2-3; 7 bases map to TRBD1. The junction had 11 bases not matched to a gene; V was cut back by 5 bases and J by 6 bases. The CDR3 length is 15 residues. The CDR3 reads CASSTGQALGDTQYF. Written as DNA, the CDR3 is TGTGCCAGCAGTACCGGACAGGCCTTGGGGGATACGCAGTATTTT.

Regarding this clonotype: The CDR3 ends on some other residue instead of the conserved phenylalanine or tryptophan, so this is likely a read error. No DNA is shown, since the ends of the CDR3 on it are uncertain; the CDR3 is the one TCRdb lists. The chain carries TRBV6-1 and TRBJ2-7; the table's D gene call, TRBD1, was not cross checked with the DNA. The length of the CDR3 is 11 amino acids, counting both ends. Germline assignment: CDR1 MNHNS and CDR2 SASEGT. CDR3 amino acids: CASSESTGVSL.

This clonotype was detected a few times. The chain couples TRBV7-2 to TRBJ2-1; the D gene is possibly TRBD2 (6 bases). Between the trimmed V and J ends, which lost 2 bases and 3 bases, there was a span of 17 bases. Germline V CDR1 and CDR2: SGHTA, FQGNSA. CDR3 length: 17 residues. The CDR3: CASSLFGLAGYYNEQFF. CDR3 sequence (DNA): TGTGCCAGCAGCTTATTCGGGCTGGCGGGATACTACAATGAGCAGTTCTTC. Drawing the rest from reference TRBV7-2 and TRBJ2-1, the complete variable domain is GAGVSQSPSNKVTEKGKDVELRCDPISGHTALYWYRQSLGQGLEFLIYFQGNSAPDKSGLPSDRFSAERTGGSVSTLTIQRTQQEDSAVYLCASSLFGLAGYYNEQFFGPGTRLTVL.

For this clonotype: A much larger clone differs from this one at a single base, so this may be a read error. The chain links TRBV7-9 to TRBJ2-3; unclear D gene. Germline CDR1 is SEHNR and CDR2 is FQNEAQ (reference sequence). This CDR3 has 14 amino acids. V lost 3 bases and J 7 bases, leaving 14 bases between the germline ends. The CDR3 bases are TGTGCCAGCAGCTTCCCCTATAGCACTAATACGCAGTATTTT. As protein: CASSFPYSTNTQYF.

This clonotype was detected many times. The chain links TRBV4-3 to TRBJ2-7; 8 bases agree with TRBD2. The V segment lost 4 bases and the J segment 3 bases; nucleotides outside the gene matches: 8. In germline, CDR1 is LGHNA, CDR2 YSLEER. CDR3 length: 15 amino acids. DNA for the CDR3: TGCGCCAGCAGCCCCGGGACTAGAGAATTCTACGAGCAGTACTTC. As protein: CASSPGTREFYEQYF.

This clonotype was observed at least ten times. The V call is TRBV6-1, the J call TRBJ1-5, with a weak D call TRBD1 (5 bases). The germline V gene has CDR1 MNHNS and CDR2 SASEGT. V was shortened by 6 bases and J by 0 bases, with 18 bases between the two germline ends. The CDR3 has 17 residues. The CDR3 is CASSPGLGAYSNQPQHF. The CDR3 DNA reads TGTGCCAGCAGCCCGGGCCTCGGGGCTTATAGCAATCAGCCCCAGCATTTT.

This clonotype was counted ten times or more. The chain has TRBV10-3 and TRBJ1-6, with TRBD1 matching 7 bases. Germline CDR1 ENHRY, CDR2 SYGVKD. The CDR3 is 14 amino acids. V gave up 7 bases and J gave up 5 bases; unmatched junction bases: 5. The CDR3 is CAITFDRDNSPLHF. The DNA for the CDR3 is TGTGCCATCACTTTTGACAGGGATAATTCACCCCTCCACTTT.

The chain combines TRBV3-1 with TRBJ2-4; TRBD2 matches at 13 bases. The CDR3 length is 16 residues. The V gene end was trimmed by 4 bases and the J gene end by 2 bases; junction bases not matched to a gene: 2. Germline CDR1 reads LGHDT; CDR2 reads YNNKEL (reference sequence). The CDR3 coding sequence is TGTGCCAGCAGCCCGGGACTAGCGGGGACCAAAAACATTCAGTACTTC. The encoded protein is CASSPGLAGTKNIQYF.

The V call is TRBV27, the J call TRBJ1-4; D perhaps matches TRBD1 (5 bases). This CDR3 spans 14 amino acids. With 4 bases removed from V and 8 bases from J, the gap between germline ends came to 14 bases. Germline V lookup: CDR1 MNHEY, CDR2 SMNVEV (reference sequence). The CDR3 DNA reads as TGTGCCAGCAGTTCAGCGGGACCCGTGGAAAAACTGTTTTTT. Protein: CASSSAGPVEKLFF.

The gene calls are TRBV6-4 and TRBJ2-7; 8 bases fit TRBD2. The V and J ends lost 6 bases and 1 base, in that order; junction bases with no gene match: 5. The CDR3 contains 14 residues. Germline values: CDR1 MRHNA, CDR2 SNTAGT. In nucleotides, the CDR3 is TGTGCCAGCAGGAAGCGGGAGCTGTCCTACGAGCAGTACTTC. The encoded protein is CASRKRELSYEQYF.

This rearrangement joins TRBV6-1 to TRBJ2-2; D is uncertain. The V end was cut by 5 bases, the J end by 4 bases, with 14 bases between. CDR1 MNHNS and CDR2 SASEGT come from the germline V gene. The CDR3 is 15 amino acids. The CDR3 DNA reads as TGTGCCAGCAGTACCCCGGCCGGAACCACCGGGGAGCTGTTTTTT. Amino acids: CASSTPAGTTGELFF.

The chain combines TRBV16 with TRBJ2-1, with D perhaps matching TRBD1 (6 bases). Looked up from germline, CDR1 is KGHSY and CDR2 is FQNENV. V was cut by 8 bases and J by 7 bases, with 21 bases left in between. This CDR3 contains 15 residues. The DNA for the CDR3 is TGTGCCAGCGCCCGATCAGGGGCGCAAAGTAATGAGCAGTTCTTC. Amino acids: CASARSGAQSNEQFF.

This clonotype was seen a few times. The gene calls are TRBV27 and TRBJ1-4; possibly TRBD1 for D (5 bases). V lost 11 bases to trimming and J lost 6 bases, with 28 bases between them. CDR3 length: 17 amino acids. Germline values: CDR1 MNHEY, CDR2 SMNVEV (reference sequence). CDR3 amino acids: CASSKGAWSVGDEKLFF. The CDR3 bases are TGTGCCTCCTCTAAAGGGGCTTGGAGCGTCGGTGATGAAAAACTGTTTTTT. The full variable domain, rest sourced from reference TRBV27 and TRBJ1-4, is EAQVTQNPRYLITVTGKKLTVTCSQNMNHEYMSWYRQDPGLGLRQIYYSMNVEVTDKGDVPEGYKVSRKEKRNFPLILESPSPNQTSLYFCASSKGAWSVGDEKLFFGSGTQLSVL.

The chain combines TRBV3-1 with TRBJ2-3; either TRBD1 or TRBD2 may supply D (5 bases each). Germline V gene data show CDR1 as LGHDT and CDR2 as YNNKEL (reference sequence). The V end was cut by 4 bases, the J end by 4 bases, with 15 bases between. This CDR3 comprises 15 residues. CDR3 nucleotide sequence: TGTGCCAGCAGCCCCCGGTCAGGGACCTCAGATACGCAGTATTTT. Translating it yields CASSPRSGTSDTQYF.

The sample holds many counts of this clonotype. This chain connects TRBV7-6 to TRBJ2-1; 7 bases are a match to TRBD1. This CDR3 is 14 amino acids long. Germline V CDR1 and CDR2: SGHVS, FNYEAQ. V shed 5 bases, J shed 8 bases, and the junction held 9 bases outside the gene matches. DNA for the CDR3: TGTGCCAGCAGCCCCCAGCTAGGGGGCGATGAGCAGTTCTTC. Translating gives CASSPQLGGDEQFF.

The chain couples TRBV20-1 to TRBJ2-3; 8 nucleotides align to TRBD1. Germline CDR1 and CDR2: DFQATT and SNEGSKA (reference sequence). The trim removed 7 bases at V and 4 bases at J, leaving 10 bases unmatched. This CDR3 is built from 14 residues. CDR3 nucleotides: TGCAGTGTGGCCCTAACCAGGGGGCCAGATACGCAGTATTTT. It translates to CSVALTRGPDTQYF.

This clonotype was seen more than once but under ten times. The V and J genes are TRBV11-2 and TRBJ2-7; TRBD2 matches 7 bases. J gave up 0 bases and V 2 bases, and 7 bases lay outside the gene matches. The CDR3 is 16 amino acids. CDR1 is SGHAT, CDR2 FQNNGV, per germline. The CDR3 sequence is CASSLSVAGASYEQYF. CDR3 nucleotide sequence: TGTGCCAGCAGCTTAAGTGTAGCGGGCGCCTCCTACGAGCAGTACTTC.

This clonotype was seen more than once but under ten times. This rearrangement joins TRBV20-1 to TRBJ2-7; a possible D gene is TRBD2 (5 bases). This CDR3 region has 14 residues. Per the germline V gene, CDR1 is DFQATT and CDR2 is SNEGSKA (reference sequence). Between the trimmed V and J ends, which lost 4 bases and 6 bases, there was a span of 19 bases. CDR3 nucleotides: TGCAGTGCTACCGTGGCGGCCTCTGGGAGCGAGCAGTACTTC. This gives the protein CSATVAASGSEQYF.

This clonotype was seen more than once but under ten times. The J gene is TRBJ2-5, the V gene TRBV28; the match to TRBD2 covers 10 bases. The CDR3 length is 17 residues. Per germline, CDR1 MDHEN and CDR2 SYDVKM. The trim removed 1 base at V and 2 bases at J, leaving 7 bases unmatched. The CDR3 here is CASSLSLGLAVQETQYF. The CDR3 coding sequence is TGTGCCAGCAGTTTATCTCTCGGACTAGCGGTTCAAGAGACCCAGTACTTC.

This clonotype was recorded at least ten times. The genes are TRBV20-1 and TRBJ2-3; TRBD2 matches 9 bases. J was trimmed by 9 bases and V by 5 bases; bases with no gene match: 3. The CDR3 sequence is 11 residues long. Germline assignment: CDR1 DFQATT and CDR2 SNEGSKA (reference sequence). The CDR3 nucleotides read TGCAGTGCTCGACTAGCGGAGACGCAGTATTTT. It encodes CSARLAETQYF.

CDR3 DNA: TGTGCCAGCAGCTTATTCACTAGCGGGAGTCTCGCAGATACGCAGTATTTT. Protein sequence: CASSLFTSGSLADTQYF. This rearrangement joins TRBV7-6 to TRBJ2-3; 11 bases are a match to TRBD2. CDR3 length equals 17 residues. J was trimmed by 4 bases and V by 2 bases; bases with no gene match: 8. Per germline, CDR1 SGHVS and CDR2 FNYEAQ.

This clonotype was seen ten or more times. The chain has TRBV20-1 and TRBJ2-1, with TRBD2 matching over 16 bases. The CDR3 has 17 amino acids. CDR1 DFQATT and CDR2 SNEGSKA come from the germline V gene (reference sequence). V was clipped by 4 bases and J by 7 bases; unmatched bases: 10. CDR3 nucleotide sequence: TGCAGTGCTACCCGGCCCGGGACTAGCGGGAGGGTTAATGAGCAGTTCTTC. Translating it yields CSATRPGTSGRVNEQFF.

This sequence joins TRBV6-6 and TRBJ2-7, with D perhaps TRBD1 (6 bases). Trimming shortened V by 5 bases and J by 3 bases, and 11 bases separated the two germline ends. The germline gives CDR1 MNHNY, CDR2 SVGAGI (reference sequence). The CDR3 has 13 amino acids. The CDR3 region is CASSAKQGYEQYF. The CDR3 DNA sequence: TGTGCCAGCAGTGCCAAACAGGGCTACGAGCAGTACTTC.